What follows are 25 T cell receptor beta chains derived from one specimen sequenced in a study of beta chain features in type 1 diabetes. Reverse transcribing all isolated RNA meant expressed TCRB transcripts were sequenced. TCRdb keeps only in-frame clones here, not all; method: immunoSEQ multiplex PCR. The table includes a few hundred thousand clones, approximately 15% detected once. The specimen was central memory CD4+ T cells from blood. The receptor source for this set is a man aged 25 to 40 in good health.

The chain employs TRBV6-5 and TRBJ2-5; D possibly corresponds to TRBD2 (6 bases). The CDR3 has 15 amino acids. CDR1 and CDR2 (germline): MNHEY, SVGAGI. Trimming removed 7 bases from V and 5 bases from J, with 20 bases in between. CDR3 amino acids: CASTSFWSGGETQYF. For the CDR3, the DNA is TGTGCCAGCACTTCCTTCTGGAGTGGGGGGGAGACCCAGTACTTC.

J is TRBJ2-1 and V is TRBV11-2; the D is unclear. Germline CDR1 SGHAT, CDR2 FQNNGV. CDR3 length: 11 residues. V was shortened by 5 bases and J by 9 bases, with 8 bases between the two germline ends. The CDR3 sequence is CASSRQVEQFF. CDR3 nucleotide sequence: TGTGCCAGCAGCCGGCAGGTTGAGCAGTTCTTC.

This clone was counted between two and nine times. The genes are TRBV7-9 and TRBJ2-1; D possibly corresponds to TRBD1 (5 bases). V dropped 5 bases and J dropped 4 bases, with 12 bases sitting between them. CDR1 is SEHNR, CDR2 FQNEAQ, per germline (reference sequence). The CDR3 has 14 amino acids. The CDR3 sequence: CASSPRTSYNEQFF. CDR3 bases: TGTGCCAGCAGCCCCCGGACAAGTTACAATGAGCAGTTCTTC. The whole variable domain, remainder taken from reference TRBV7-9 and TRBJ2-1, is DTGVSQNPRHKITKRGQNVTFRCDPISEHNRLYWYRQTLGQGPEFLTYFQNEAQLEKSRLLSDRFSAERPKGSFSTLEIQRTEQGDSAMYLCASSPRTSYNEQFFGPGTRLTVL.

The chain recombines TRBV25-1 with TRBJ2-6; D possibly corresponds to TRBD1 (6 bases). The CDR3 is 17 amino acids. V lost 7 bases and J lost 1, with 17 bases in between. Germline CDR1 reads MGHDK; CDR2 reads SYGVNS. The CDR3 is CASMSDRTPSGANVLTF. CDR3 DNA sequence: TGTGCCAGCATGAGCGACAGGACTCCTTCTGGGGCCAACGTCCTGACTTTC. The complete variable domain, with remaining parts taken from reference TRBV25-1 and TRBJ2-6, reads EADIYQTPRYLVIGTGKKITLECSQTMGHDKMYWYQQDPGMELHLIHYSYGVNSTEKGDLSSESTVSRIRTEHFPLTLESARPSHTSQYLCASMSDRTPSGANVLTFGAGSRLTVL.

This clone was picked up a small number of times. The rearrangement joins TRBV4-3 to TRBJ2-5; D not resolved. The V and J ends lost 0 bases and 4 bases respectively, with 15 bases between them. CDR1 is LGHNA, CDR2 YSLEER, per germline. CDR3 length: 16 residues. CDR3 coding DNA: TGCGCCAGCAGCCAAGATCCAGCAGCGCGCAGAGAGACCCAGTACTTC. Translation: CASSQDPAARRETQYF.

V is TRBV6-7 and J is TRBJ1-2; D is unresolved. TRBV6-7 is noted as an ORF with a role that remains uncertain. The V end lost 0 bases, the J end lost 4 bases, and 15 bases lay between the germline ends. The CDR3 has 16 amino acids. Here the CDR3 reads CASSYSESGSTYGYTF. The CDR3 DNA reads as TGTGCCAGCAGTTACTCGGAGAGCGGGTCTACCTATGGCTACACCTTC.

In this sample, this clone turned up many times. This rearrangement joins TRBV9 to TRBJ2-1, with 8 bases fitting TRBD2. CDR1 SGDLS and CDR2 YYNGEE come from the germline V gene. V was pared by 3 bases and J by 9 bases, with 11 bases of the junction left unmatched. The CDR3 runs to 15 residues. This chain's CDR3 is CASSGGTRHGSEQFF. The CDR3 nucleotides read TGTGCCAGCAGCGGCGGGACTAGGCACGGGAGTGAGCAGTTCTTC.

V is TRBV7-2 and J is TRBJ2-3; the D gene is possibly TRBD2 (6 bases). Germline V gene sequence: CDR1 SGHTA, CDR2 FQGNSA. Trimming took off 4 bases at V and 4 bases at J, with 15 bases between the two ends. The CDR3 is 15 residues long. This CDR3 reads CASSSTRDSPDTQYF. CDR3 DNA sequence: TGTGCCAGCAGCTCGACTCGGGACTCACCAGATACGCAGTATTTT.

The J gene is TRBJ1-1, the V gene TRBV2; a weak D match, TRBD1 (5 bases). Germline V gene sequence: CDR1 SNHLY, CDR2 FYNNEI. CDR3 length: 14 amino acids. The V and J ends lost 5 bases and 1 base respectively, with 11 bases between them. The CDR3 nucleotides read TGTGCCAGCAGTCTCAGACAGAGGAACACTGAAGCTTTCTTT. Protein sequence: CASSLRQRNTEAFF.

This sequence joins TRBV18 and TRBJ2-2; TRBD1 is a possible D gene (6 bases). V dropped 6 bases and J dropped 6 bases, with 17 bases sitting between them. CDR1 KGHSH and CDR2 LQKENI come from the germline V gene. This CDR3 has 15 residues. The chain's CDR3 is CASSLQGPGSGELFF. The CDR3, as DNA: TGTGCCAGCTCCCTCCAGGGGCCAGGATCCGGGGAGCTGTTTTTT.

The chain couples TRBV7-2 to TRBJ2-3, with 8 bases fitting TRBD2. V lost 4 bases, J lost 6 bases, and 9 bases stayed unmatched. From germline, CDR1 is SGHTA and CDR2 FQGNSA. The CDR3 length is 15 residues. The CDR3: CASSSGGLGLDTQYF. The DNA for the CDR3 is TGTGCCAGCAGCTCGGGGGGGCTGGGGCTGGATACGCAGTATTTT.

The chain has TRBV4-1 and TRBJ2-5, with D tentatively TRBD2 (5 bases). V lost 4 bases, J lost 5 bases, and 11 bases lay in between. Per germline, CDR1 MGHRA and CDR2 YSYEKL. The CDR3 is 13 residues long. The CDR3 region has the DNA TGCGCCAGCAGCCGGGCGGGCCGGGAGACCCAGTACTTC. Amino acid sequence: CASSRAGRETQYF.

This clone was seen a few times. The chain employs TRBV5-6 and TRBJ2-3; D gene uncertain. Between the trimmed V and J ends, which lost 2 bases and 3 bases, there was a span of 13 bases. Germline CDR1 SGHDT, CDR2 YYEEEE. There are 15 residues in the CDR3. CDR3 in DNA: TGTGCCAGCAGCTTAGTAGGAAGGAGAACAGATACGCAGTATTTT. Translation: CASSLVGRRTDTQYF.

In its sample, this clone was seen a few times. The chain recombines TRBV18 with TRBJ2-5, with 8 positions matching TRBD1. This CDR3 is built from 14 residues. Per the germline V gene, CDR1 is KGHSH and CDR2 is LQKENI. Losses at the gene ends were 3 bases for V and 2 bases for J; bases not matched to a gene: 2. CDR3 loop: CASSPGQAQETQYF. The CDR3 region has the DNA TGTGCCAGCTCACCGGGACAGGCACAAGAGACCCAGTACTTC.

V usage is TRBV11-2 and J usage is TRBJ2-1; 10 bases agree with TRBD2. CDR3 length: 14 residues. With V trimmed by 3 bases and J by 7 bases, 3 bases remained unmatched. Germline-derived CDR1 and CDR2 are SGHAT and FQNNGV. In DNA form, the CDR3 reads TGTGCCAGCAGCTTCCAAGCGGGAGGGAATGAGCAGTTCTTC. This sequence encodes CASSFQAGGNEQFF. The full variable domain, rest sourced from reference TRBV11-2 and TRBJ2-1, is EAGVAQSPRYKIIEKRQSVAFWCNPISGHATLYWYQQILGQGPKLLIQFQNNGVVDDSQLPKDRFSAERLKGVDSTLKIQPAKLEDSAVYLCASSFQAGGNEQFFGPGTRLTVL.

This clone was counted a few times. J is TRBJ1-5 and V is TRBV7-2, with D perhaps TRBD1 (5 bases). CDR1 is SGHTA, CDR2 FQGNSA, per germline. The CDR3 runs 15 residues. V was pared by 4 bases and J by 3 bases, with 13 bases between. The CDR3 loop is CASSYSGGSNQPQHF. The CDR3 DNA reads TGTGCCAGCAGCTACAGTGGGGGTTCCAATCAGCCCCAGCATTTT.

The CDR3 reads CASSSWTSGQETQYF. The CDR3 DNA reads TGTGCCAGCAGTTCTTGGACTAGCGGTCAAGAGACCCAGTACTTC. This chain uses TRBV6-1 with TRBJ2-5, with 10 bases identical to TRBD2. Germline V gives CDR1 MNHNS, CDR2 SASEGT. V dropped 5 bases and J dropped 2; count of bases not matched to a gene: 5. There are 15 residues in the CDR3.

The chain combines TRBV7-9 with TRBJ1-2; TRBD1 agrees at 7 bases. CDR3 length: 15 amino acids. V shed 5 bases and J 4 bases; nucleotides not matched to a gene: 10. Germline V gives CDR1 SEHNR, CDR2 FQNEAQ (reference sequence). The CDR3 nucleotides read TGTGCCAGCAGCCCAAGAGGGGACAGAACCTATGGCTACACCTTC. Amino acid sequence: CASSPRGDRTYGYTF.

In its sample, this clone was seen a few times. The CDR3: CASSLAYRAGTLNEQFF. The CDR3 DNA follows: TGTGCCAGCAGCTTAGCCTATCGGGCAGGGACCCTGAATGAGCAGTTCTTC. V is TRBV7-2 and J is TRBJ2-1; D is perhaps TRBD1 or TRBD2 (5 bases each). CDR3 length: 17 amino acids. Deletions cut 0 bases from V and 7 bases from J, with 19 bases between. Germline loops: CDR1 SGHTA, CDR2 FQGNSA. The full variable domain, with the rest looked up from reference TRBV7-2 and TRBJ2-1, is GAGVSQSPSNKVTEKGKDVELRCDPISGHTALYWYRQSLGQGLEFLIYFQGNSAPDKSGLPSDRFSAERTGGSVSTLTIQRTQQEDSAVYLCASSLAYRAGTLNEQFFGPGTRLTVL.

The chain links TRBV14 to TRBJ2-3; no clear D. There are 13 residues in the CDR3. Germline loops: CDR1 SGHDN, CDR2 FVKESK. V dropped 3 bases and J dropped 5 bases, with 9 bases sitting between them. As DNA, the CDR3 is TGTGCCAGCAGCCATAATATAAGAGATACGCAGTATTTT. The encoded protein is CASSHNIRDTQYF.

The genes are TRBV6-1 and TRBJ1-3; TRBD1 might be the D (6 bases). Deletions cut 6 bases from V and 4 bases from J, with 16 bases between. Germline values: CDR1 MNHNS, CDR2 SASEGT. The CDR3 runs to 15 residues. The CDR3 here is CASSRSRDKGNTIYF. CDR3 bases: TGTGCCAGCAGCCGGTCCCGGGACAAGGGAAACACCATATATTTT.

This chain joins TRBV14 and TRBJ2-2, with D perhaps matching TRBD2 (6 bases). The V gene's germline CDR1 is SGHDN and CDR2 FVKESK. Trimming shortened V by 5 bases and J by 6 bases, and 19 bases separated the two germline ends. The CDR3 is 16 residues long. CDR3 bases: TGTGCCAGCAGCGACGAGTCGTGGCGACTAGCCGGGGAGCTGTTTTTT. The encoded protein is CASSDESWRLAGELFF.

This clone was found a few times. The gene calls are TRBV19 and TRBJ2-6, with D tentatively TRBD1 (6 bases). CDR1 and CDR2 from the germline V gene are LNHDA and SQIVND (reference sequence). This CDR3 region has 16 residues. The germline V and J ends were trimmed by 1 base and 1 base, with 8 bases remaining between them. The CDR3 spells CASSIGRGSGANVLTF. The DNA of the CDR3 is TGTGCCAGTAGTATAGGCAGGGGATCTGGGGCCAACGTCCTGACTTTC.

In this sample, this clone turned up many times. The chain has TRBV2 and TRBJ2-1, with D unresolved. Trimming pared 5 bases from V and 4 bases from J, leaving 3 bases between. CDR1 SNHLY and CDR2 FYNNEI come from the germline V gene. This CDR3 region has 11 residues. The CDR3 region has the DNA TGTGCCAGCAGTCGATACAATGAGCAGTTCTTC. Translated: CASSRYNEQFF.

As to this clone: The junction differs from germline at one of its ends, possibly a read error. CDR3 amino acids: CASSRGRATDTQYF. As DNA, the CDR3 is TGTGCCAGCAGTCGCGGGAGAGCAACAGATACGCAGTATTTT. The genes are TRBV10-3 and TRBJ2-3; 7 bases match TRBD2. The CDR3 length is 14 residues. Looked up from germline, CDR1 is ENHRY and CDR2 is SYGVKD.